The table lists the clone carrying this T cell receptor beta chain with a few counts. Its antigen is unidentified. The sample originates from a study of blood T cells in healthy people across ages. This CDR3 is 17 amino acids long. The ends lost 5 bases at V and 4 bases at J; junction bases unmatched: 10. Per the germline V gene, CDR1 is SGHVS and CDR2 is FQNEAQ. General study findings and limits: Naive T cell percentage by flow cytometry tracked strongly with beta diversity. Age brought a roughly linear fall in TCR beta diversity measured per million T cells.

A second PCR, run for about 6 to 11 cycles, used a sample-barcoded 5' primer plus a J-beta primer mix. One entry per CDR3 protein, called by TCRdb with MiXCR from the 5' RACE reads. The sample has approximately 1.5 million distinct CDR3 sequences, about 31% seen once. The gene calls are TRBV7-8 and TRBJ2-1; 11 bases map to TRBD2. The TCR sequence derives from a woman aged 25 to 39 in good health. The sequenced sample was blood. This CDR3 is CASSKTSGSLRYNEQFF. DNA for the CDR3: TGTGCCAGCAGCAAAACTAGCGGGAGTCTTAGATACAATGAGCAGTTCTTC. The variable domain in full, with the rest retrieved from reference TRBV7-8 and TRBJ2-1, is GAGVSQSPRYKVAKRGQDVALRCDPISGHVSLFWYQQALGQGPEFLTYFQNEAQLDKSGLPSDRFFAERPEGSVSTLKIQRTQQEDSAVYLCASSKTSGSLRYNEQFFGPGTRLTVL.